This TCR beta chain was obtained from a study of cytomegalovirus exposure and HLA in healthy donors. Study results and limitations: TCR beta V segments were, for the most part, productive about 90% or about 30% of the time in an earlier analysis.

In the PCR, 60 Vbeta and 13 Jbeta primers were used. Some clones are missing from TCRdb's copy, which holds only in-frame ones; the method was immunoSEQ multiplex PCR. Its clone listing holds some 130,000 clones. Of note for this clone: The antigen is undetermined.

This clonotype was obtained from an older woman in good health and CMV-seronegative. Sequencing was carried out using PBMCs.

In DNA form, the CDR3 reads TGTGCCACCAGCAGAGAGGACACGAGCCTTACCAACTATGGCTACACCTTC. The encoded protein is CATSREDTSLTNYGYTF. V gene TRBV15 combines with J gene TRBJ1-2; possible D gene TRBD1, 5 bases. V lost 0 bases, J lost 2 bases, and 16 bases lay in between. CDR1 is LNHNV and CDR2 is YYDKDF in the germline V gene (reference sequence). The CDR3 extends over 17 amino acids.